The 2 T cell receptor beta chains given below trace back to one sample, sequenced in a study of response to subunit inactivated influenza vaccine. TCRdb re-called the RT-PCR reads with MiXCR, one entry per CDR3 protein. The sample lists roughly 150,000 distinct CDR3 sequences, around 9.9% occurring once. The specimen was non-naive T cells sorted from PBMCs, collected roughly 6 weeks after vaccination. All receptors come from a man in his forties or fifties who received an inactivated influenza vaccine.

This clonotype was observed at least ten times. This sequence joins TRBV15 and TRBJ1-5, with D perhaps TRBD1 (6 bases). In germline, CDR1 is LNHNV, CDR2 YYDKDF (reference sequence). V lost 5 bases and J 1 base, leaving 9 bases between the germline ends. The CDR3 has 14 amino acids. The CDR3 coding sequence is TGTGCCACCAGCGCAACAGGGAGCAATCAGCCCCAGCATTTT. The encoded protein is CATSATGSNQPQHF.

The V and J genes are TRBV5-1 and TRBJ1-3; no clear D. From germline, CDR1 is SGHRS and CDR2 YFSETQ. The CDR3 has 17 amino acids. Trimming left V 0 bases short and J 2 bases short, with 15 bases between. In nucleotides, the CDR3 is TGCGCCAGCAGCTTGGGCCCAACAGTCCTCCCTGGAAACACCATATATTTT. Its translation is CASSLGPTVLPGNTIYF.